The clone carrying this T cell receptor beta chain appeared a single time. Germline assignment: CDR1 SGDLS and CDR2 YYNGEE. Trimming stripped 0 bases from V and 5 bases from J, with 11 bases between. The length of the CDR3 is 14 residues. TCRdb keeps only in-frame clones here, not all; method: immunoSEQ multiplex PCR. The sample carries approximately 15,000 clones, 65% to 75% recorded once. The record originates from a study of sequential checkpoint blockade in melanoma. Treatment noted: randomized to nivolumab then ipilimumab (arm A) or the reverse (arm B). Patients had received no earlier DNA-damaging chemotherapy.

The J gene is TRBJ2-5, the V gene TRBV9; D is perhaps TRBD1 (6 bases). This clonotype was sampled from a human donor with melanoma. Sequences were derived from CD8+ T cells sorted from blood (inferred from file names), sampled from a patient given nivolumab and ipilimumab in sequence. CDR3 region: CASSVAGARETQYF. CDR3 bases: TGTGCCAGCAGCGTAGCAGGGGCCCGGGAGACCCAGTACTTC. The complete variable domain, with remaining parts taken from reference TRBV9 and TRBJ2-5, reads DSGVTQTPKHLITATGQRVTLRCSPRSGDLSVYWYQQSLDQGLQFLIQYYNGEERAKGNILERFSAQQFPDLHSELNLSSLELGDSALYFCASSVAGARETQYFGPGTRLLVL.